This T cell receptor beta chain was documented in a study of T-cell reconstitution after alpha-beta-depleted transplantation in children. Study observations and caveats: For some patients, TCRbeta diversity was high at day 60 because of recipient T cells and thymic progenitors that survived.

This clonotype has just a few counts. The target antigen is unknown. Construction of the TCRbeta library involved unique molecular identifiers. TCRdb called the PCR reads again in MiXCR, with one record for every CDR3 protein. The table records 90,000 to 100,000 distinct CDR3 sequences, around a quarter of them present only once. The input for sequencing was PBMCs, taken before TCRalphabeta/CD19-depleted stem cell transplant. This TCR was sampled from a boy younger than 10 with acute lymphoblastic leukemia, due to receive a stem cell transplant.

DNA of the CDR3: TGTGCCAGCAGCTTACTCGGGGACACAGATACGCAGTATTTT. It translates to CASSLLGDTDTQYF. The chain employs TRBV7-2 and TRBJ2-3; tentative D call: TRBD2 (5 bases). Between the trimmed V and J ends, which lost 2 bases and 2 bases, there was a span of 8 bases. The CDR3 runs to 14 residues. Germline values: CDR1 SGHTA, CDR2 FQGNSA.